This is a list of T cell receptor beta chains from one sample in a study of metastatic and nonmetastatic thyroid tumors. TCRdb used MiXCR to call clones anew from the PCR reads. The sample comprises some 28,000 clones, around a fifth of which are singletons, and roughly two fifths rests with the top ten. Specimen: blood. The receptors shown here come from a female donor with papillary thyroid cancer or a benign thyroid nodule (not recorded which). Some clones in this sample may be carry-over from other donors' samples. Both conserved end residues are part of each CDR3. A D gene is named only where the DNA matches it firmly. Expanded clones get a size class; other rows say once, few or many, or leave the size out.

clone_size j_call v_call d_call cdr3_aa cdr3_nt
NA TRBJ1-3 TRBV11-3 NA CASSPGDSGNTIYF TGTGCCAGCAGTCCGGGGGACTCCGGAAACACCATATATTTT
NA TRBJ1-6 TRBV7-3 TRBD1 CASSLRQGRSPLHF TGTGCCAGCAGCCTAAGACAGGGAAGGTCACCCCTCCACTTT
many TRBJ1-1 TRBV9 NA CASSSQGGRLNTEAFF TGTGCCAGCAGCTCCCAAGGCGGTCGGCTGAACACTGAAGCTTTCTTT
few TRBJ2-3 TRBV10-2 NA CASSESHRQGTQYF TGCGCCAGCAGTGAGTCACACCGCCAAGGTACGCAGTATTTT
many TRBJ2-3 TRBV7-9 NA CASSGGDRHTDTQYF TGTGCCAGCAGTGGGGGAGACAGACACACAGATACGCAGTATTTT
many TRBJ2-3 TRBV5-1 NA CASRASTDTQYF TGCGCCAGCAGGGCTAGCACAGATACGCAGTATTTT
NA TRBJ1-2 TRBV5-1 NA CASSLVPGYGYTF TGCGCCAGCAGCTTGGTTCCCGGCTATGGCTACACCTTC
many TRBJ2-1 TRBV11-2 TRBD2 CASRAASGKAEQFF TGTGCCAGCAGAGCGGCTAGCGGAAAGGCGGAGCAGTTCTTC
NA TRBJ2-3 TRBV5-1 TRBD1 CASSLVQGAIDTQYF TGCGCCAGCAGCTTGGTCCAGGGGGCCATAGATACGCAGTATTTT
NA TRBJ1-2 TRBV5-1 TRBD1 CASSSADRTYGYTF TGCGCCAGCAGCAGCGCGGACAGGACTTATGGCTACACCTTC
few TRBJ1-2 TRBV6-1 NA CASSEAVAGPYYGYTF TGTGCCAGCAGTGAGGCCGTGGCCGGCCCATACTATGGCTACACCTTC
many TRBJ2-1 TRBV30 TRBD2 CAWIAGGYNEQFF TGTGCCTGGATAGCGGGAGGTTACAATGAGCAGTTCTTC
medium-sized TRBJ1-2 TRBV27 NA CASSPSMAYGYTF TGTGCCAGCAGCCCAAGTATGGCATATGGCTACACCTTC
NA TRBJ1-5 TRBV24-1 TRBD1 CATSEGTVGNQPQHF TGTGCGACCAGTGAGGGGACAGTGGGGAATCAGCCCCAGCATTTT
many TRBJ2-3 TRBV5-6 TRBD2 CASSSGGGSGGLGDTQYF TGTGCCAGCAGCTCGGGAGGTGGGAGCGGGGGGCTGGGAGATACGCAGTATTTT
many TRBJ2-3 TRBV7-9 TRBD1 CASSFDRASTDTQYF TGTGCCAGCAGCTTCGACAGGGCTAGCACAGATACGCAGTATTTT
NA TRBJ1-2 TRBV7-9 NA CASSPGAGGGYTF TGTGCCAGCAGTCCGGGGGCGGGAGGTGGCTACACCTTC
NA TRBJ1-2 TRBV3-1 NA CASSPEARGPTNYGYTF TGTGCCAGCAGCCCCGAAGCACGAGGTCCTACTAACTATGGCTACACCTTC
NA TRBJ2-2 TRBV5-1 TRBD1 CASRFRDRANTGELFF TGCGCCAGCAGATTCCGGGACAGGGCAAACACCGGGGAGCTGTTTTTT
many TRBJ2-3 TRBV4-1 NA CASSQDYAGSIRDTQYF TGCGCCAGCAGCCAAGATTACGCCGGATCAATTCGTGATACGCAGTATTTT
few TRBJ2-6 TRBV6-1 NA CASQTVPGANVPTF TGTGCCAGCCAGACGGTTCCCGGGGCCAACGTCCCGACTTTC
many TRBJ2-1 TRBV7-2 NA CASSLPARNEQFF TGTGCCAGCAGCTTACCGGCTCGCAATGAGCAGTTCTTC
many TRBJ1-2 TRBV18 TRBD1 CASSPGTGRGYTF TGTGCCAGCTCCCCCGGGACAGGGCGTGGCTACACCTTC
few TRBJ2-1 TRBV4-2 NA CASSQALPSREQFF TGTGCCAGCAGCCAAGCACTCCCGTCCCGTGAGCAGTTCTTC
many TRBJ2-1 TRBV29-1 TRBD2 CSVGLASEQFF TGCAGCGTCGGACTAGCGAGCGAGCAGTTCTTC
many TRBJ2-6 TRBV27 NA CASREASSGANVLTF TGTGCCAGCAGGGAAGCCAGCTCTGGGGCCAACGTCCTGACTTTC
medium-sized TRBJ1-2 TRBV28 NA CASNGALSSGYTF TGTGCCAGCAACGGGGCCCTCTCTTCTGGCTACACCTTC
many TRBJ1-5 TRBV12-3/TRBV12-4 TRBD1 CASSLTGGQPQHF TGTGCCAGCAGTTTAACAGGGGGACAGCCCCAGCATTTT
NA TRBJ2-5 TRBV28 NA CASSLIGVRGTQYF TGTGCCAGCAGTTTAATAGGGGTCAGGGGGACCCAGTACTTC
few TRBJ2-3 TRBV20-1 TRBD2 CSARGISGGSTDTQYF TGCAGTGCTAGAGGGATTAGCGGGGGGAGCACAGATACGCAGTATTTT
many TRBJ1-5 TRBV5-1 TRBD1 CASSPGQGSSGNQPQHF TGCGCCAGCAGCCCGGGACAGGGGAGTAGTGGCAATCAGCCCCAGCATTTT
few TRBJ1-2 TRBV24-1 NA CATNREVSCGYTF TGTGCCACCAATCGCGAGGTAAGTTGTGGCTACACCTTC
many TRBJ2-7 TRBV7-2 TRBD2 CASSSGTSSYEQYF TGTGCCAGCAGCTCCGGGACTAGCTCCTACGAGCAGTACTTC
many TRBJ2-1 TRBV2 NA CASTKGSSSYNEQFF TGTGCCAGCACCAAGGGCAGCAGCTCCTACAATGAGCAGTTCTTC
few TRBJ1-5 TRBV19 NA CASSLRSNQPQHF TGTGCCAGTAGTCTGAGGAGCAATCAGCCCCAGCATTTT
many TRBJ2-3 TRBV11-2 NA CASSLGRAGGTDTQYF TGTGCCAGCAGCTTAGGTCGGGCAGGGGGCACAGATACGCAGTATTTT
few TRBJ1-1 TRBV12-3/TRBV12-4 NA CASSLRPANTEAFF TGTGCCAGCAGTTTGCGCCCGGCGAACACTGAAGCTTTCTTT
NA TRBJ2-3 TRBV12-3/TRBV12-4 TRBD2 CTSSKTSEATDTQYF TGTACCAGCAGTAAGACTAGCGAGGCCACAGATACGCAGTATTTT
many TRBJ2-1 TRBV14 NA CASSLGRTYYNEQFF TGTGCCAGCAGCCTCGGACGGACCTACTACAATGAGCAGTTCTTC
many TRBJ2-5 TRBV12-3/TRBV12-4 NA CASRGPTYQETQYF TGTGCCAGCAGGGGACCGACGTACCAAGAGACCCAGTACTTC
NA TRBJ2-6 TRBV6-1 NA CSSSGPGANVLTF TGTTCCAGCAGTGGCCCCGGGGCCAACGTCCTTACTTTC
medium-sized TRBJ1-5 TRBV28 NA CASSGYNQPQHF TGTGCCAGCAGTGGGTACAATCAGCCCCAGCATTTT
few TRBJ2-1 TRBV28 NA CASSIPGRSTYNEQFF TGTGCCAGTAGTATTCCGGGGCGTTCAACCTACAATGAGCAGTTCTTC
many TRBJ2-1 TRBV20-1 TRBD2 CSAPLIPGLAYHNEQFF TGCAGTGCTCCTCTTATTCCGGGACTAGCTTACCACAATGAGCAGTTCTTC
NA TRBJ2-7 TRBV27 TRBD1 CASSRRQGVVYDQYF TGTGCCAGCAGCCGGAGACAGGGGGTGGTTTACGATCAGTACTTC
many TRBJ2-3 TRBV20-1 NA CSARGLQDTQYF TGCAGTGCTAGAGGACTCCAAGATACGCAGTATTTT